This entry concerns a single TCR beta chain. The data are from a study of cytomegalovirus exposure and HLA in healthy donors. About the study: Genotyping showed roughly 81% of approximately 430 donors falling in the Caucasian-associated ancestry cluster.

This PCR relied on a set of 60 Vbeta primers and 13 Jbeta primers. TCRdb keeps only in-frame clones here, not all; method: immunoSEQ multiplex PCR. The data hold approximately 120,000 clones, with 81% observed a single time. Germline CDR1 reads SGHRS; CDR2 reads YFSETQ. The junction had 10 bases not matched to a gene; V was cut back by 4 bases and J by 7 bases. The CDR3 is made up of 15 amino acids. Sequencing used PBMCs. The TCR comes from a woman between 25 and 40 years old in good health and CMV-seronegative. V gene TRBV5-1 combines with J gene TRBJ1-1, with 10 bases matching TRBD1. CDR3 DNA sequence: TGCGCCAGCAGCCTTGGAAGGACAGGGGGAGGTGAAGCTTTCTTT. Its translation is CASSLGRTGGGEAFF.